This note documents a single T cell receptor beta chain sequence. Its target is unknown. The same CDR3 is also encoded by other DNA sequences in this sample. The entry originates in a study of shared clonotypes between healthy human individuals. Findings and caveats of the study: Relative to clonotypes present in all four donors, those not shared had lower generation probabilities.

The study ran the assay at deep level. The DNA input per sorted-subset replicate PCR was 150 to 200 ng, corresponding to some 33,000 T cell genomes. Repertoires were generated with immunoSEQ multiplex PCR, while TCRdb's copy carries only in-frame clones and drops some. The sample gives around 2.1 million clones, approximately 95% of which show up once; roughly 0.13% is in the top ten. Healthy and HIV-negative, the adult donors had no recent acute infections or vaccinations. The CDR3 loop spans 13 amino acids. CDR1 is MGHRA and CDR2 is YSYEKL in the germline V gene. Trimming removed 1 base at V and 4 bases at J, with 6 bases between.

This TCR derives from a man between 18 and 29 years old in good health. The sample was naive CD4+ T cells sorted from blood. Subset defined: CD45RA+ positively selected. The chain links TRBV4-1 to TRBJ2-3; D gene uncertain. CDR3 sequence reads: CASSQVGADTQYF. CDR3 DNA sequence: TGCGCCAGCAGCCAAGTCGGCGCAGATACGCAGTATTTT.